This T cell receptor (beta chain) appears in the sequencing data of a study of regulatory T cells in long-lasting Graves disease. Stated time point: newly diagnosed GD, antithyroid drugs for less than 3 months. The TCR library was made from RNA extracted from PBMCs. An endocrinology department in Xi'an, China, supplied the patients. The TCR beta library used iRepertoire HTBI primers with Arm-PCR amplification of CDR3. In the study's own analysis: Spanning all samples, the identified segments comprised about 62 TRBV and approximately 15 TRBJ. TCRdb recomputed calls from the multiplex PCR reads with MiXCR, one row per CDR3 protein. The authors' filters were not applied to this entry. The data hold around 480,000 distinct CDR3 sequences, with approximately 16% observed a single time. This clonotype was counted many times. This CDR3 is built from 15 residues. Trimming left V 0 bases short and J 7 bases short, with 14 bases between. Germline loops: CDR1 SGHRS, CDR2 YFSETQ.

This same sample was also part of a study on T cells in Graves' hyperthyroidism and ophthalmopathy.

The V call is TRBV5-1, the J call TRBJ2-1; a possible D gene is TRBD2 (6 bases). The sequencing used peripheral blood mononuclear cells (PBMCs), collected at new diagnosis, from a patient treated with antithyroid drugs. This receptor was taken from a woman aged 35-65 years with Graves disease. This chain's CDR3 is CASSLADPGRNEQFF. DNA of the CDR3: TGCGCCAGCAGCTTGGCAGACCCAGGGAGGAATGAGCAGTTCTTC.